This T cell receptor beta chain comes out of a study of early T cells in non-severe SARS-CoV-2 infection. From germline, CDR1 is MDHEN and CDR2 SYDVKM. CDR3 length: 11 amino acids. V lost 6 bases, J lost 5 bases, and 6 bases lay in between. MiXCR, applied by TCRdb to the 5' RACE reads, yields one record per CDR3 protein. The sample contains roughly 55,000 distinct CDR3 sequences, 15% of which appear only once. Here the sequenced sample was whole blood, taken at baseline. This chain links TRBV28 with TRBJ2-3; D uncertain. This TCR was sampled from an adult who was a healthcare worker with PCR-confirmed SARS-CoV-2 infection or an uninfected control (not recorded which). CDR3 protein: CASSQRDTQYF. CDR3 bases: TGTGCCAGCAGCCAACGAGATACGCAGTATTTT.